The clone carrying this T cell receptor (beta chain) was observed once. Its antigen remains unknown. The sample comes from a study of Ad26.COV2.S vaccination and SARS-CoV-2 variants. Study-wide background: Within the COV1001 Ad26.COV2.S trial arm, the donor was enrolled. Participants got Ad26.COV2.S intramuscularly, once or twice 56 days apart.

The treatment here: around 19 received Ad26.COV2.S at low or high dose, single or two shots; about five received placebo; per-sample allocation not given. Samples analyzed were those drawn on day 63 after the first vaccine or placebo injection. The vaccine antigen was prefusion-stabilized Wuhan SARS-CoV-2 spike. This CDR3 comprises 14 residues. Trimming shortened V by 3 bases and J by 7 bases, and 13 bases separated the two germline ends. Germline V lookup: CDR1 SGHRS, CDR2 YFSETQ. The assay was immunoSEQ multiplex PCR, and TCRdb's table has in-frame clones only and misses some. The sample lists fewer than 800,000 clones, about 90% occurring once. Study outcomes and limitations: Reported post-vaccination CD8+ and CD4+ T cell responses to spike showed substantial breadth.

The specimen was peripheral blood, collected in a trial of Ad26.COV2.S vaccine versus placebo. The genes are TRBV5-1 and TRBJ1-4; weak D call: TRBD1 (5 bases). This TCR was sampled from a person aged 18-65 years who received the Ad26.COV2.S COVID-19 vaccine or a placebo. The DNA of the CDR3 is TGCGCCAGCAGCTCGGTTTTCGGGGCTGAAAAACTGTTTTTT. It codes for CASSSVFGAEKLFF.